The text below deals with one TCR beta chain. This sample stems from a study of blood T cell repertoires in COVID-19. Across the study: Donors in the United States, Italy and Spain gave samples during acute or convalescent COVID-19. PBMCs, B-cell-depleted T cells, or T cells provided the cDNA or gDNA that made up the material.

The CDR3 has 15 amino acids. V shed 0 bases, J shed 6 bases, and the junction held 5 bases outside the gene matches. Germline-derived CDR1 and CDR2 are SGHDT and YYEEEE. Original methodology: Quantification of nucleated cells was approximated via reference gene primer amplification. Libraries were prepared by immunoSEQ multiplex PCR; TCRdb keeps only in-frame clonotypes and omits some of them. The DNA gave D and trimming, while V, J and clone size come from that table. The table lists approximately 360,000 clones, 90% of them singletons. This TCR came from a young man with active or convalescent COVID-19. The chain carries TRBV5-6 and TRBJ1-3; 8 nucleotides line up with TRBD1. The sequenced sample consisted of peripheral blood. This CDR3 reads CASSLDGRGLNTIYF. The CDR3 DNA follows: TGTGCCAGCAGCTTGGACGGCAGGGGGCTAAACACCATATATTTT.